The clone carrying this T cell receptor (beta chain) was seen more than once but under ten times. The antigen is unknown. Cells are PBMCs isolated from roughly 9.2 ml of fresh blood. Trimming pared 6 bases from V and 0 bases from J, leaving 18 bases between. This CDR3 is built from 15 residues. Germline V CDR1 and CDR2: DFQATT, SNEGSKA (reference sequence). The sample originates from a study of T cells in Graves' hyperthyroidism and ophthalmopathy. Researchers amplified the TCR beta CDR3 regions from RNA transcripts. The HTBI primer set served for first-round RT-PCR of the TCR CDR3. TCRdb ran MiXCR on the multiplex PCR reads and lists one entry per CDR3 protein. This table holds about 380,000 distinct CDR3 sequences, less than 20% found once. Study outcomes and limitations: Patients with ophthalmopathy were separated from those with stable hyperthyroidism by a 13 V-J model.

The chain uses TRBV20-1 and TRBJ2-7; D assignment may be TRBD1 or TRBD2 (6 bases each). Sequenced: blood. This sequence originates from a man aged 18 to 30 with Graves' ophthalmopathy. CDR3 coding DNA: TGCAGTGCCCCGGGGGCTTCCCTCTCCTCCTACGAGCAGTACTTC. This gives the protein CSAPGASLSSYEQYF.